Here is one T cell receptor beta chain with its context. The target antigen is unknown. Profiling relied on immunoSEQ multiplex PCR, and the TCRdb table lists in-frame clones only, not all of them. The repertoire includes 55,000 to 70,000 clones, about 87% of them detected once, and roughly 1.9% sits in the top ten. Trimming at V came to 6 bases and at J to 0 bases, leaving 8 bases not matched to a gene. CDR1 and CDR2 from the germline V gene are SQVTM and ANQGSEA. CDR3 length equals 14 residues. This sample is part of a study of OX40 agonist ivuxolimab in advanced cancers. On the study more broadly: There were three patients with partial responses, one having hepatocellular carcinoma and two cutaneous melanoma. Findings and limits, study-wide: Some of the nonresponding patients also showed low levels of normalized T-cell clonal expansion. Partial responders at 0.1-3.0 mg/kg showed near-lowest clonal expansion.

V usage is TRBV29-1 and J usage is TRBJ2-7; 7 nucleotides align to TRBD1. The receptor was derived from an adult with an advanced solid tumor such as melanoma, head and neck, liver or kidney cancer. The input for sequencing was CD4+ or CD8+ T cells sorted from blood, taken in a trial of the OX40 agonist ivuxolimab. Here the CDR3 reads CSVGYRGLSYEQYF. The DNA for the CDR3 is TGCAGCGTGGGATACAGGGGCCTCTCCTACGAGCAGTACTTC.